The 5 T cell receptor beta chains below all came from one sample that was sequenced in a study of T cell responses to AZD1222 COVID-19 vaccine. Using immunoSEQ multiplex PCR, the repertoire was profiled, and TCRdb retains in-frame clones only, with some absent. The profile shows approximately 150,000 clones, roughly nine tenths of them singletons. Source: peripheral blood, taken 28 days after the second AZD1222 dose. The receptor source for this set is an adult who received the AZD1222 COVID-19 vaccine.

This chain links TRBV3-1 (or the pseudogene TRBV3-2) with TRBJ1-4; D gene uncertain. CDR3 size: 14 residues. CDR1 is LGHDT, CDR2 YNNKEL, per germline (reference sequence). V was clipped by 1 base and J by 7 bases, with 10 bases between them. In DNA, the CDR3 is TGTGCCAGCAGCCAAGTGGGTAGTATTGAAAAACTGTTTTTT. This encodes CASSQVGSIEKLFF.

The rearrangement uses TRBV4-1 and TRBJ2-7; no clear D. The CDR3 covers 14 residues. Trimming left V 0 bases short and J 3 bases short, with 9 bases between. Germline V gene lookup returns CDR1 MGHRA and CDR2 YSYEKL. The CDR3 loop reads CASSQDNSNYEQYF. The CDR3 nucleotides read TGCGCCAGCAGCCAAGATAACAGTAACTACGAGCAGTACTTC.

The sample holds one count of this clone. V usage is TRBV7-9 and J usage is TRBJ2-7; D is uncertain. The CDR3 is made up of 13 amino acids. Trimming took 1 base from V and 4 from J, leaving 8 bases between them. Germline lookup yields CDR1 SEHNR and CDR2 FQNEAQ (reference sequence). CDR3 in DNA: TGTGCCAGCAGCTTAGACTGGAAGTACGAGCAGTACTTC. It encodes CASSLDWKYEQYF. The entire variable domain, with the rest obtained from reference TRBV7-9 and TRBJ2-7, is as follows: DTGVSQNPRHKITKRGQNVTFRCDPISEHNRLYWYRQTLGQGPEFLTYFQNEAQLEKSRLLSDRFSAERPKGSFSTLEIQRTEQGDSAMYLCASSLDWKYEQYFGPGTRLTVT.

In this sample, this clone turned up a few times. The chain carries TRBV28 and TRBJ1-2, with 10 bases fitting TRBD1. The CDR3 loop spans 14 amino acids. V was clipped by 3 bases and J by 7 bases; unmatched bases: 5. Germline assignment: CDR1 MDHEN and CDR2 SYDVKM. CDR3 DNA: TGTGCCAGCAGTTTCCGGGACAGGGGAGGTGGCTACACCTTC. It specifies CASSFRDRGGGYTF.

This clone showed up just a few times. V is TRBV4-2 and J is TRBJ2-1; TRBD2 might be the D (5 bases). Germline V gene sequence: CDR1 LGHNA, CDR2 YNFKEQ. This CDR3 is built from 13 residues. V dropped 6 bases and J dropped 7 bases, with 13 bases sitting between them. The CDR3 spells CASSSGIWNEQFF. The DNA of the CDR3 is TGTGCCAGCAGTTCGGGAATCTGGAATGAGCAGTTCTTC.